This TCR beta chain is from a study of glioma-infiltrating T cells after dendritic cell vaccination. General study findings and limits: Higher pretreatment TIL content predicted longer progression-free time and survival.

Sequenced by immunoSEQ multiplex PCR; TCRdb stores in-frame clones only, minus some. The table records 95,000 or so clones, around 85% of them present only once. A word on this clone: Its specificity is unknown.

Germline V gene sequence: CDR1 SGHRS, CDR2 YFSETQ. The CDR3 has 13 amino acids. Trimming cost V 4 bases and J 4 bases; bases outside gene matches: 5. The clonotype comes from a human donor with glioblastoma. V and J are TRBV5-1 and TRBJ2-7; the match to TRBD2 covers 7 bases. The specimen was blood, collected before dendritic cell vaccination. The CDR3 loop reads CASSTSGGYEQYF. DNA of the CDR3: TGCGCCAGCAGCACTTCCGGGGGGTACGAGCAGTACTTC.